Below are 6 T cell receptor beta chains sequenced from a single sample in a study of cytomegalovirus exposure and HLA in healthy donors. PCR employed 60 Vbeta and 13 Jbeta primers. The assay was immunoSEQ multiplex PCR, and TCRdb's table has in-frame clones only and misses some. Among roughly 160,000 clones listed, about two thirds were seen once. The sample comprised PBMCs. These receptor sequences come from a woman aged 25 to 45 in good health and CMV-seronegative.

This chain's CDR3 is CASSSPGTPRNTIYF. The CDR3 DNA follows: TGTGCCAGCAGTTCCCCCGGGACACCCAGAAACACCATATATTTT. The J gene is TRBJ1-3, the V gene TRBV28; D is perhaps TRBD1 (6 bases). This CDR3 region has 15 residues. Trimming took 4 bases from V and 5 from J, leaving 15 bases between them. Germline-derived CDR1 and CDR2 are MDHEN and SYDVKM. Full variable domain (rest looked up from reference TRBV28 and TRBJ1-3): DVKVTQSSRYLVKRTGEKVFLECVQDMDHENMFWYRQDPGLGLRLIYFSYDVKMKEKGDIPEGYSVSREKKERFSLILESASTNQTSMYLCASSSPGTPRNTIYFGEGSWLTVV.

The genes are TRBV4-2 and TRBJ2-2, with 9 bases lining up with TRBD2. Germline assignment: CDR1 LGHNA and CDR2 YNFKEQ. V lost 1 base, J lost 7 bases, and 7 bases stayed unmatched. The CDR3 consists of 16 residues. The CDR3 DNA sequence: TGTGCCAGCAGCCAAGGGGGGCGGGGGGGCCTCGGGGAGCTGTTTTTT. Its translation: CASSQGGRGGLGELFF.

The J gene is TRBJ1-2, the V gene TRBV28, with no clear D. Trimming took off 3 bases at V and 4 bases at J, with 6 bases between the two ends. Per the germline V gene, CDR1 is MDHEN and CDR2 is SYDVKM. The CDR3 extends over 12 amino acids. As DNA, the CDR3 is TGTGCCAGCAGTTTGAGCCTCTATGGCTACACCTTC. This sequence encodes CASSLSLYGYTF.

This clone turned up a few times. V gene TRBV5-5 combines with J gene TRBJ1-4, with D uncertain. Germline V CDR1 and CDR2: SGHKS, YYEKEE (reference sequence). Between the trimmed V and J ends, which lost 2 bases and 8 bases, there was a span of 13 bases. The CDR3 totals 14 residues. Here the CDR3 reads CASSFSRTDEKLFF. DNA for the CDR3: TGTGCCAGCAGCTTTTCCAGAACAGACGAAAAACTGTTTTTT. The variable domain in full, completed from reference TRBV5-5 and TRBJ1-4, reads DAGVTQSPTHLIKTRGQQVTLRCSPISGHKSVSWYQQVLGQGPQFIFQYYEKEERGRGNFPDRFSARQFPNYSSELNVNALLLGDSALYLCASSFSRTDEKLFFGSGTQLSVL.

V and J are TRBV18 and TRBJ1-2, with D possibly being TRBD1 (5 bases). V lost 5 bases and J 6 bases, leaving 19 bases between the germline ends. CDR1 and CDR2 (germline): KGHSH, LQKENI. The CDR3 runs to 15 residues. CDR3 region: CASSIIQGYGDGYTF. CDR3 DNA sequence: TGTGCCAGCTCAATAATTCAGGGTTATGGTGATGGCTACACCTTC.

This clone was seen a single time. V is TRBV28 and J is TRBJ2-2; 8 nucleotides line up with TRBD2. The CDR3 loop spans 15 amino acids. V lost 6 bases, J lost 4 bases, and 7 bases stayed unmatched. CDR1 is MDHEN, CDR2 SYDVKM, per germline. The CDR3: CASSSGSFSTGELFF. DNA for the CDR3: TGTGCCAGCAGCAGCGGGAGCTTTAGCACCGGGGAGCTGTTTTTT.